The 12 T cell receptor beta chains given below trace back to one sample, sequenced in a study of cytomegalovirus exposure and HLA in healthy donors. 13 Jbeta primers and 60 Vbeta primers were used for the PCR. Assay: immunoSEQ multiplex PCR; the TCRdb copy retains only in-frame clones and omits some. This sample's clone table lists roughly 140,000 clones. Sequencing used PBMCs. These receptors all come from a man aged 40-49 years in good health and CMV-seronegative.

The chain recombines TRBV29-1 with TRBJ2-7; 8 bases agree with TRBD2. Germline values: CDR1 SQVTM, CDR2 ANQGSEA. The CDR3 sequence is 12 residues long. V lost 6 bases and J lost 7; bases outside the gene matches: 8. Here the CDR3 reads CSVGGAGGEQYF. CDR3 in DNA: TGCAGCGTCGGGGGGGCCGGAGGGGAGCAGTACTTC.

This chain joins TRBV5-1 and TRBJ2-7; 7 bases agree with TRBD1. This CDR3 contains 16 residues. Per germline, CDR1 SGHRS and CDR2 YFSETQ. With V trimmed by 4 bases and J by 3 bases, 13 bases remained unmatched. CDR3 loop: CASSLGQDPYLYEQYF. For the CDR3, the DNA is TGCGCCAGCAGCCTAGGACAGGATCCTTACCTCTACGAGCAGTACTTC.

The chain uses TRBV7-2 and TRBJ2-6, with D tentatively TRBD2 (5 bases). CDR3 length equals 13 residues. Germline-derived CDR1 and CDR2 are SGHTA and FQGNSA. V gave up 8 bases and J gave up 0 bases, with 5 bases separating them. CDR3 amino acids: CASGSSGANVLTF. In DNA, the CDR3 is TGTGCCAGCGGGAGCTCTGGGGCCAACGTCCTGACTTTC.

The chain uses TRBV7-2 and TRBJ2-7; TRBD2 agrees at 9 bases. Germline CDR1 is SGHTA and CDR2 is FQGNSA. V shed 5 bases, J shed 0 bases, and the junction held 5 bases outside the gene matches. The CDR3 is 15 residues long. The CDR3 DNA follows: TGTGCCAGCAGCGTGGGACTAGCTCTCTCCTACGAGCAGTACTTC. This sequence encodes CASSVGLALSYEQYF.

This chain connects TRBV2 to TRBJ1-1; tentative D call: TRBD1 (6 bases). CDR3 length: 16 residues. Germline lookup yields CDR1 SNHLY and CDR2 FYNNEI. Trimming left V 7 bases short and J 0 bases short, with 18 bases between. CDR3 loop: CASTRGGLTVNTEAFF. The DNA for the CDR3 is TGTGCCAGCACCCGTGGGGGCCTTACGGTGAACACTGAAGCTTTCTTT.

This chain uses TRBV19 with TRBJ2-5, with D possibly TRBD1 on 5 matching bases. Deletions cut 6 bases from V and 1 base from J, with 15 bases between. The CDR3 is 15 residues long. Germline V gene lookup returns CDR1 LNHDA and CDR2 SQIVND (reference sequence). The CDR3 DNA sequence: TGTGCCAGTAGAACACACGCAGGGTTCCAAGAGACCCAGTACTTC. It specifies CASRTHAGFQETQYF.

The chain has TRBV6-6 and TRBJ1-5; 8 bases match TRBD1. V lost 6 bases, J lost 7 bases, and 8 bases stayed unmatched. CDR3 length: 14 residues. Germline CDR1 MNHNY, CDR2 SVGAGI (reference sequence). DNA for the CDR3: TGTGCCAGCAGATCTTCAGGGGGCGGGCAGCCCCAGCATTTT. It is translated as CASRSSGGGQPQHF.

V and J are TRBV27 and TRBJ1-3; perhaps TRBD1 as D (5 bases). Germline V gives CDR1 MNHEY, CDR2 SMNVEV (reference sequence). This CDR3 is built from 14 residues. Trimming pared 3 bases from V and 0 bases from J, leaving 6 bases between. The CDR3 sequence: CASSFGGSGNTIYF. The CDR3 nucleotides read TGTGCCAGCAGTTTCGGGGGCTCTGGAAACACCATATATTTT.

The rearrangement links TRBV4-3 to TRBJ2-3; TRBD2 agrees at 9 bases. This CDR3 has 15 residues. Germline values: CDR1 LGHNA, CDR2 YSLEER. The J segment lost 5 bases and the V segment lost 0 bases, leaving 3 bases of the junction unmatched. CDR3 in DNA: TGCGCCAGCAGCCAAGATAATAGCGGGGGAGATACGCAGTATTTT. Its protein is CASSQDNSGGDTQYF.

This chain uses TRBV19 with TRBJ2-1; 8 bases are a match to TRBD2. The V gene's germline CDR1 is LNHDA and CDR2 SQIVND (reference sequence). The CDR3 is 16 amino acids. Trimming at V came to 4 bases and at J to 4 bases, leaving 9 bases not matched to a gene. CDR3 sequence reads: CASSTTSGGRYNEQFF. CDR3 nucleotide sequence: TGTGCCAGTAGTACGACCAGCGGGGGTCGGTACAATGAGCAGTTCTTC.

The CDR3 DNA reads TGTGCCAGCAGCGTAGGCGGGACTACCCAAGAGACCCAGTACTTC. It specifies CASSVGGTTQETQYF. The chain couples TRBV9 to TRBJ2-5; 7 bases match TRBD2. The V gene's germline CDR1 is SGDLS and CDR2 YYNGEE. The CDR3 length is 15 residues. With V trimmed by 0 bases and J by 1 base, 3 bases remained unmatched.

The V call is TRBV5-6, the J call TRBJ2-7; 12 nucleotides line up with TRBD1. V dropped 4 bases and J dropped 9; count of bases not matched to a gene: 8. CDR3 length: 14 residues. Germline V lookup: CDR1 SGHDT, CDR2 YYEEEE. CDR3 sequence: CASSGTGQGAVQYF. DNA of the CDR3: TGTGCCAGCAGCGGGACGGGACAGGGGGCAGTGCAGTACTTC.